This TCR beta chain was retrieved from a study of blood T cells in healthy people across ages. Study results and caveats: The CMV status of each donor remained undetermined, and this could have confounded shifts in expanded clonotypes. Researchers said unsorted PBMCs prevented a conclusive naive versus antigen-experienced comparison. Age brought a roughly linear fall in TCR beta diversity measured per million T cells.

The CDR3 spans 16 residues. Germline loops: CDR1 SGHVS, CDR2 FQNEAQ. About this clonotype itself: Antigen specificity is unknown. At one end, the junction sequence differs from germline, possibly due to a read error.

Sample-barcoded 5' priming and a J-beta primer mix drove a second PCR of about 6 to 11 cycles. Via MiXCR, TCRdb re-called the 5' RACE reads, giving one row per CDR3 protein. The data contain 1.5 million to 2 million distinct CDR3 sequences, about 50% of them singletons. Each individual donor underwent a draw of approximately 10 milliliters of peripheral blood. The material sequenced was blood. This receptor was identified in a woman in her thirties or forties in good health. The genes are TRBV7-8 and TRBJ2-7; 8 positions agree with TRBD2. The CDR3 is CASSLDRGGLSYGQYF. As DNA, the CDR3 is TGTGCCAGCAGCTTAGATCGGGGGGGCTTGTCCTACGGGCAGTACTTC.